The 30 T cell receptor beta chains below come from one sample, sequenced in a study of blood T cell repertoires in COVID-19. Clones were sequenced by immunoSEQ multiplex PCR, and TCRdb holds only the in-frame ones, with some missing. The profile shows some 220,000 clones, 82% of them singletons. Sequenced input: peripheral blood. These receptors originate from a woman between 65 and 79 years old with COVID-19, enrolled during active disease.

The chain uses TRBV5-1 and TRBJ1-2; perhaps TRBD1 as D (5 bases). The germline V and J ends were trimmed by 3 bases and 8 bases, with 17 bases remaining between them. The CDR3 runs 14 residues. The germline V gene has CDR1 SGHRS and CDR2 YFSETQ. The CDR3 bases are TGCGCCAGCAGCTCGGGACTGCAGTTAGGGGGCTACACCTTC. Its protein product is CASSSGLQLGGYTF. The full variable domain, with the rest looked up from reference TRBV5-1 and TRBJ1-2, is KAGVTQTPRYLIKTRGQQVTLSCSPISGHRSVSWYQQTPGQGLQFLFEYFSETQRNKGNFPGRFSGRQFSNSRSEMNVSTLELGDSALYLCASSSGLQLGGYTFGSGTRLTVV.

V usage is TRBV3-1 (or the pseudogene TRBV3-2) and J usage is TRBJ2-3; D not certain. The V and J ends lost 4 bases and 7 bases respectively, with 9 bases between them. The germline gives CDR1 LGHDT, CDR2 YNNKEL (reference sequence). The CDR3 is 12 residues long. The CDR3 loop reads CASSPRSNTQYF. CDR3 nucleotides: TGTGCCAGCAGCCCCCGGAGCAATACGCAGTATTTT.

This clone showed up just a few times. The chain links TRBV18 to TRBJ1-2; 7 positions match TRBD1. Losses at the gene ends were 3 bases for V and 6 bases for J; bases not matched to a gene: 10. The CDR3 runs to 15 residues. The germline CDR1 and CDR2 sequences are KGHSH and LQKENI. CDR3: CASSPTRDSPDGYTF. The CDR3 region has the DNA TGTGCCAGCTCACCGACACGGGACAGCCCCGATGGCTACACCTTC.

In its sample, this clone was seen a few times. The V call is TRBV27, the J call TRBJ2-7; TRBD1 is a possible D gene (6 bases). Trimming left V 6 bases short and J 6 bases short, with 15 bases between. CDR3 length: 13 residues. The germline gives CDR1 MNHEY, CDR2 SMNVEV (reference sequence). CDR3 in amino acids: CASRPQGSGEQYF. DNA for the CDR3: TGTGCCAGCAGACCACAGGGATCGGGCGAGCAGTACTTC.

The CDR3 loop is CASSYAETGAGYTF. As DNA, the CDR3 is TGTGCCAGCAGTTATGCCGAGACAGGGGCTGGCTACACCTTC. The rearrangement links TRBV2 to TRBJ1-2; 8 bases align to TRBD1. Trimming cost V 5 bases and J 7 bases; bases outside gene matches: 9. Germline V gene lookup returns CDR1 SNHLY and CDR2 FYNNEI. The CDR3 has 14 amino acids.

The rearrangement joins TRBV19 to TRBJ2-7, with TRBD1 matching 9 bases. Germline trimming cut 7 bases from V and 5 bases from J; bases unmatched to any gene: 12. The CDR3 is made up of 15 amino acids. Germline V gene lookup returns CDR1 LNHDA and CDR2 SQIVND (reference sequence). CDR3 in DNA: TGTGCCAGTAAGTATTCCGGGACAGGGATCCACGAGCAGTACTTC. Translating it yields CASKYSGTGIHEQYF.

The chain couples TRBV11-3 to TRBJ1-1; D gene unclear. This CDR3 region has 13 residues. Trimming cost V 1 base and J 2 bases, with 5 bases left between them. Germline lookup yields CDR1 SGHNT and CDR2 YENEEA. Written as DNA, the CDR3 is TGTGCCAGCAGCTTAGGGCTCAACACTGAAGCTTTCTTT. Its translation is CASSLGLNTEAFF. The variable domain in full, with the rest retrieved from reference TRBV11-3 and TRBJ1-1, is EAGVVQSPRYKIIEKKQPVAFWCNPISGHNTLYWYLQNLGQGPELLIRYENEEAVDDSQLPKDRFSAERLKGVDSTLKIQPAELGDSAVYLCASSLGLNTEAFFGQGTRLTVV.

This clone has just one count. This chain joins TRBV21-1 and TRBJ1-5; TRBD1 is taken as the D call from the table, unchecked against the DNA. TRBV21-1 is given as a pseudogene. The CDR3 sequence is 17 residues long. The DNA of the CDR3 is TGTGCCAGCAGTAGATTTAACCGGGACAGGGGATGTCAGCCCCAGCATTTT. Encoded protein: CASSRFNRDRGCQPQHF.

The V gene is TRBV7-2, the J gene TRBJ2-1; 9 bases line up with TRBD2. Germline assignment: CDR1 SGHTA and CDR2 FQGNSA. V shed 5 bases, J shed 4 bases, and the junction held 6 bases outside the gene matches. The CDR3 is made up of 15 amino acids. CDR3 in DNA: TGTGCCAGCAGCCCTAGGACTAGCGTTTACAATGAGCAGTTCTTC. Amino acids: CASSPRTSVYNEQFF.

The rearrangement joins TRBV24-1 to TRBJ1-5; unclear D gene. The germline V and J ends were trimmed by 4 bases and 0 bases, with 12 bases remaining between them. Per the germline V gene, CDR1 is KGHDR and CDR2 is SFDVKD. This CDR3 contains 16 residues. The CDR3 is CATSDIDSYSNQPQHF. The CDR3 region has the DNA TGTGCCACCAGTGACATCGACTCATATAGCAATCAGCCCCAGCATTTT.

The rearrangement uses TRBV12-5 and TRBJ2-1; TRBD2 matches 12 bases. The CDR3 is 17 residues long. J lost 5 bases, V lost 1 base, and 6 bases had no gene match. Germline assignment: CDR1 LGHNT and CDR2 FRNRAP. CDR3 region: CASGLATSGSLDNEQFF. The DNA for the CDR3 is TGTGCTAGTGGTTTGGCGACTAGCGGGAGTCTCGACAATGAGCAGTTCTTC.

The rearrangement uses TRBV7-9 and TRBJ2-5; D is possibly TRBD1 (6 bases). The CDR3 consists of 14 residues. Germline V gene lookup returns CDR1 SEHNR and CDR2 FQNEAQ (reference sequence). Trimming left V 0 bases short and J 5 bases short, with 10 bases between. CDR3: CASSLAQGFETQYF. The CDR3 DNA reads TGTGCCAGCAGCTTAGCACAGGGCTTCGAGACCCAGTACTTC.

The rearrangement links TRBV18 to TRBJ2-1; 7 bases agree with TRBD2. Trimming removed 0 bases from V and 5 bases from J; junction bases left unmatched: 10. This CDR3 comprises 17 residues. The V gene's germline CDR1 is KGHSH and CDR2 LQKENI. The CDR3 protein is CASSPPLGAGDNNEQFF. The DNA of the CDR3 is TGTGCCAGCTCACCACCCCTAGGGGCGGGGGATAACAATGAGCAGTTCTTC.

V and J are TRBV7-2 and TRBJ2-7, with 8 bases identical to TRBD1. This CDR3 is built from 15 residues. The germline CDR1 and CDR2 sequences are SGHTA and FQGNSA. V lost 2 bases, J lost 3 bases, and 6 bases stayed unmatched. The CDR3 loop is CASSLRTGLIYEQYF. The CDR3 region has the DNA TGTGCCAGCAGCTTAAGGACAGGGCTAATCTACGAGCAGTACTTC.

The chain employs TRBV19 and TRBJ1-1; the D gene is possibly TRBD1 (6 bases). V lost 8 bases and J lost 8, with 18 bases in between. Per the germline V gene, CDR1 is LNHDA and CDR2 is SQIVND (reference sequence). The CDR3 length is 13 residues. Here the CDR3 DNA reads TGTGCCAGTTTCTCAGACAGGTCTTCCGAAGCTTTCTTT. Amino acid sequence: CASFSDRSSEAFF.

The rearrangement joins TRBV5-5 to TRBJ1-3, with D uncertain. Looked up from germline, CDR1 is SGHKS and CDR2 is YYEKEE (reference sequence). The length of the CDR3 is 12 residues. V was trimmed by 1 base and J by 3 bases, leaving 2 bases between them. As DNA, the CDR3 is TGTGCCAGCAGCTTGTATGGAAACACCATATATTTT. Its protein product is CASSLYGNTIYF.

V is TRBV7-2 and J is TRBJ1-6; possibly TRBD1 for D (5 bases). CDR1 is SGHTA, CDR2 FQGNSA, per germline. The CDR3 covers 16 residues. V lost 0 bases to trimming and J lost 9 bases, with 15 bases between them. The CDR3 region is CASSLAPQGSGSPLHF. The CDR3 bases are TGTGCCAGCAGCTTAGCTCCCCAGGGTTCGGGTTCACCCCTCCACTTT.

The chain employs TRBV2 and TRBJ1-2; a possible D gene is TRBD1 (5 bases). The V end lost 5 bases, the J end lost 3 bases, and 10 bases lay between the germline ends. Germline V lookup: CDR1 SNHLY, CDR2 FYNNEI. The CDR3 covers 13 residues. CDR3 loop: CASSSREYYGYTF. The CDR3 bases are TGTGCCAGCAGTTCCAGGGAATACTATGGCTACACCTTC.

The chain links TRBV28 to TRBJ2-7; 16 bases agree with TRBD2. Germline V gene lookup returns CDR1 MDHEN and CDR2 SYDVKM. The CDR3 extends over 17 amino acids. After removal of 10 bases from V and 6 bases from J, the junction contained 15 bases not matched to a gene. The CDR3: CATRAAGTSGRAVEQYF. The CDR3 DNA follows: TGTGCCACCAGGGCTGCTGGGACTAGCGGGAGGGCCGTCGAGCAGTACTTC.

The rearrangement links TRBV24-1 to TRBJ2-1, with no clear D. Trimming removed 4 bases at V and 0 bases at J, with 9 bases between. This CDR3 spans 15 amino acids. The germline V gene encodes CDR1 KGHDR and CDR2 SFDVKD. The CDR3 nucleotides read TGTGCCACCAGTGAAAACTCGGGCTCCTACAATGAGCAGTTCTTC. It yields the protein CATSENSGSYNEQFF.

The genes are TRBV5-4 and TRBJ1-1; no reliable D call. Trimming left V 1 base short and J 5 bases short, with 6 bases between. In germline, CDR1 is SGHNT, CDR2 YYREEE (reference sequence). The CDR3 length is 12 residues. The CDR3 bases are TGTGCCAGCAGCTTGCGGGAGACTGAAGCTTTCTTT. Protein product: CASSLRETEAFF.

The chain recombines TRBV11-2 with TRBJ2-7; unclear D gene. The V end was cut by 1 base, the J end by 1 base, with 5 bases between. The germline V gene has CDR1 SGHAT and CDR2 FQNNGV. The CDR3 has 13 residues. CDR3 residues: CASSLAHSYEQYF. DNA for the CDR3: TGTGCCAGCAGCTTAGCCCATTCCTACGAGCAGTACTTC.

The chain uses TRBV6-6 and TRBJ1-4; maybe TRBD1 (6 bases). This CDR3 spans 13 amino acids. Germline V CDR1 and CDR2: MNHNY, SVGAGI (reference sequence). V dropped 7 bases and J dropped 7 bases, with 13 bases sitting between them. The DNA for the CDR3 is TGTGCCAGCACCCTGATCAGGGGTGAAAAACTGTTTTTT. Protein sequence: CASTLIRGEKLFF.

The chain is built from TRBV16 and TRBJ1-2, with D tentatively TRBD1 (5 bases). V lost 0 bases, J lost 4 bases, and 12 bases lay in between. The CDR3 runs 15 residues. Germline lookup yields CDR1 KGHSY and CDR2 FQNENV. The CDR3 reads CASSQSLGGFYGYTF. The CDR3 DNA reads TGTGCCAGCAGCCAATCCCTGGGGGGGTTCTATGGCTACACCTTC.

The chain couples TRBV2 to TRBJ2-7; TRBD2 is a possible D gene (6 bases). The CDR3 totals 15 residues. V was pared by 7 bases and J by 0 bases, with 16 bases between. The V gene's germline CDR1 is SNHLY and CDR2 FYNNEI. The CDR3 region is CASTASASVSYEQYF. CDR3 sequence (DNA): TGTGCCAGCACCGCCTCGGCTAGCGTCTCCTACGAGCAGTACTTC.

V usage is TRBV29-1 and J usage is TRBJ1-1; D may be TRBD1 (5 bases). V lost 7 bases to trimming and J lost 1 base, with 13 bases between them. Germline V gives CDR1 SQVTM, CDR2 ANQGSEA. This CDR3 has 13 amino acids. The CDR3 protein is CSAKMGGNTEAFF. DNA of the CDR3: TGCAGCGCGAAAATGGGGGGGAACACTGAAGCTTTCTTT.

J is TRBJ2-1 and V is TRBV11-3, with 8 bases aligning to TRBD1. This CDR3 is 14 amino acids long. Germline assignment: CDR1 SGHNT and CDR2 YENEEA. V trimming: 5 bases; J trimming: 10 bases; junction bases outside the gene matches: 10. The chain's CDR3 is CASSRSTGDTEQFF. The CDR3 bases are TGTGCCAGCAGCCGATCGACAGGGGACACGGAGCAGTTCTTC.

This clone was seen only once. This rearrangement joins TRBV5-4 to TRBJ2-5; D call uncertain. The germline V and J ends were trimmed by 5 bases and 5 bases, with 16 bases remaining between them. There are 14 residues in the CDR3. Germline V gene data show CDR1 as SGHNT and CDR2 as YYREEE (reference sequence). CDR3 in DNA: TGTGCCAGCAGTTCCCAAACCTCCCGGGAGACCCAGTACTTC. Encoded protein: CASSSQTSRETQYF.

The chain links TRBV7-7 to TRBJ2-3; no firm D call. CDR1 is SSHAT, CDR2 FNYEAQ, per germline (reference sequence). V was trimmed by 2 bases and J by 3 bases, leaving 9 bases between them. CDR3 size: 14 residues. This chain's CDR3 is CASSLSAGTDTQYF. The CDR3 DNA is TGTGCCAGCAGCTTAAGCGCCGGTACAGATACGCAGTATTTT. Drawing the rest from reference TRBV7-7 and TRBJ2-3, the complete variable domain is GAGVSQSPRYKVTKRGQDVTLRCDPISSHATLYWYQQALGQGPEFLTYFNYEAQPDKSGLPSDRFSAERPEGSISTLTIQRTEQRDSAMYRCASSLSAGTDTQYFGPGTRLTVL.

This chain links TRBV6-2 or TRBV6-3 with TRBJ2-1; no firm D call. The CDR3 contains 11 residues. CDR1 is MNHEY and CDR2 is SVGEGT in the germline V gene. Between the trimmed V and J ends, which lost 5 bases and 8 bases, there was a span of 7 bases. The CDR3 DNA reads TGTGCCAGCAGTCCCCTCTATGAGCAGTTCTTC. Translated: CASSPLYEQFF.